This TCR beta chain was observed in a study of blood T cell repertoires in COVID-19. As originally analysed: Counts of nucleated cells, estimated from reference gene primer amplification, were obtained. Data came from immunoSEQ multiplex PCR; TCRdb stores just in-frame clones and leaves some out. V and J calls and clone size are those listed in that table; D and trimming were worked out from the DNA. The table lists about 200,000 clones, roughly 90% of them singletons. Residents of about two dozen US areas, aged about 18 to 100 years, made up the participants. Participants were placed into cohorts based on the clinical history they reported. Cohort 3 recovered donors had two negative PCRs, clearance, or symptom resolution. This sequence originates from a woman aged 18-29 years who had recovered from COVID-19. Sequencing was done on a sample of PBMCs or T cells enriched from blood (not recorded which).

CDR3 coding DNA: TGTGCCAGCAGTGAAAAGGGGGATCAGCCCCAGCATTTT. As protein: CASSEKGDQPQHF. The chain carries TRBV6-1 and TRBJ1-5; possible D gene TRBD1, 6 bases. CDR3 length: 13 amino acids. V was cut by 2 bases and J by 5 bases, with 7 bases left in between. Germline V lookup: CDR1 MNHNS, CDR2 SASEGT.